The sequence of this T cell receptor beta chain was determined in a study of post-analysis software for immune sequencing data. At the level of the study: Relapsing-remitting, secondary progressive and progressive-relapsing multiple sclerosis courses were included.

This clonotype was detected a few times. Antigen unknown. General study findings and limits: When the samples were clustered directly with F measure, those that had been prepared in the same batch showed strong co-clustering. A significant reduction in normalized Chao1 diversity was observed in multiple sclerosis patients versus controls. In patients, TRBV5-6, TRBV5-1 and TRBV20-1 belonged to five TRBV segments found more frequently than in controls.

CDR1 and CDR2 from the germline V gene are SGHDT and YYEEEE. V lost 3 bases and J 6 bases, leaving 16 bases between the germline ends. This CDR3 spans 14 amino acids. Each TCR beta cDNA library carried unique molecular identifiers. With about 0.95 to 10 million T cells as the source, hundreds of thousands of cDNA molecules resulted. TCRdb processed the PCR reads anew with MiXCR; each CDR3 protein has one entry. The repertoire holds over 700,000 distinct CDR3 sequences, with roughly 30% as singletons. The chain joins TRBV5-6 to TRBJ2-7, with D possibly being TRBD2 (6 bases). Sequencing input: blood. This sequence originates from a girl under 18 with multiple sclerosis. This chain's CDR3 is CASSSRSRGSEQYF. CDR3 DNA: TGTGCCAGCAGCTCCCGATCGCGGGGCTCCGAGCAGTACTTC.